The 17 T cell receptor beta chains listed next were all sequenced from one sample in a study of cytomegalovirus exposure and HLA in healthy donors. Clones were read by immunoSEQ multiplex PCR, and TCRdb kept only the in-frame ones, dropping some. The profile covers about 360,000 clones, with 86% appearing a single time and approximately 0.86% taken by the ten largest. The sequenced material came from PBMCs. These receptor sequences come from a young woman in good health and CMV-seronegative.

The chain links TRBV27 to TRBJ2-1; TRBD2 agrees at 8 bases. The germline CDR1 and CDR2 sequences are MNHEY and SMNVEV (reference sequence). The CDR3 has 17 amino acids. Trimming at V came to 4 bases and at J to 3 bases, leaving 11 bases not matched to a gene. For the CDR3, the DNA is TGTGCCAGCAGTTCTTTCAGCCTAGCGGGTTACTACAATGAGCAGTTCTTC. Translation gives CASSSFSLAGYYNEQFF.

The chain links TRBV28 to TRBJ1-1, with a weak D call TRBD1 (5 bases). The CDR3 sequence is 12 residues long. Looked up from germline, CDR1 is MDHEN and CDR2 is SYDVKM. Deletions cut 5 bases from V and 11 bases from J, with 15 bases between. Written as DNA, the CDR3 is TGTGCCAGCAGTGGCCGGCAGGGTTTGGCTTTCTTT. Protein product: CASSGRQGLAFF.

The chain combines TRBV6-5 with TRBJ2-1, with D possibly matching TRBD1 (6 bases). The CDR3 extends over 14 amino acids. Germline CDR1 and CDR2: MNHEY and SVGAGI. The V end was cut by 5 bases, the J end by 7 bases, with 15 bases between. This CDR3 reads CASSLQGLYNEQFF. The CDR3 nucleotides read TGTGCCAGCAGTCTCCAGGGGCTTTATAATGAGCAGTTCTTC.

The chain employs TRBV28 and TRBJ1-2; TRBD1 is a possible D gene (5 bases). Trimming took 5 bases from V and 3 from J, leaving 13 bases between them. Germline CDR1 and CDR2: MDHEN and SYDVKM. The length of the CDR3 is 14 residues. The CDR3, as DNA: TGTGCCAGCAGTCCCCATGGAGGGGACTATGGCTACACCTTC. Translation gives CASSPHGGDYGYTF.

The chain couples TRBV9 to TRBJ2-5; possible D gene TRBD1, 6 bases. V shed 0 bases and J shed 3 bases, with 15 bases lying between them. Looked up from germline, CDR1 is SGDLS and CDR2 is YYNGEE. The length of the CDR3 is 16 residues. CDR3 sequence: CASSVGNGTYEETQYF. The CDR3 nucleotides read TGTGCCAGCAGCGTAGGAAATGGGACATATGAAGAGACCCAGTACTTC.

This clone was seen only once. Here the CDR3 reads CASSQTPDTQYF. In DNA, the CDR3 is TGCGCCAGCAGCCAGACACCAGATACGCAGTATTTT. The chain is built from TRBV4-1 and TRBJ2-3; D is ambiguous. This CDR3 is 12 amino acids long. Trimming cost V 3 bases and J 4 bases, with 5 bases left between them. Germline V gene sequence: CDR1 MGHRA, CDR2 YSYEKL.

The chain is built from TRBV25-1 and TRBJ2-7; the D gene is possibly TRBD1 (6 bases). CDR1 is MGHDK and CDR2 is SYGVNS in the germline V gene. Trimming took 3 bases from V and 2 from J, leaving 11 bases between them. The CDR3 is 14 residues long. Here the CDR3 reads CASSDNRVPYEQYF. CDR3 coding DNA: TGTGCCAGCAGTGATAACAGGGTACCCTACGAGCAGTACTTC.

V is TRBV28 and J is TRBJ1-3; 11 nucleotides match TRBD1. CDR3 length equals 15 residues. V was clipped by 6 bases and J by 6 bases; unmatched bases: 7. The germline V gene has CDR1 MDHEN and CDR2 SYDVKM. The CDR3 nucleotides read TGTGCCAGCAGCCTAGGGGGACAGGGGGAAAACACCATATATTTT. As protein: CASSLGGQGENTIYF.

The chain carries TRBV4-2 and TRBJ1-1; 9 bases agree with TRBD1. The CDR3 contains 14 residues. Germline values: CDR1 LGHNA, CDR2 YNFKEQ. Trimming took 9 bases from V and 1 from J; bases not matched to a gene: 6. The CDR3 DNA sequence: TGTGCCAGTACCGGGACAGGGAGGAACACTGAAGCTTTCTTT. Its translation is CASTGTGRNTEAFF.

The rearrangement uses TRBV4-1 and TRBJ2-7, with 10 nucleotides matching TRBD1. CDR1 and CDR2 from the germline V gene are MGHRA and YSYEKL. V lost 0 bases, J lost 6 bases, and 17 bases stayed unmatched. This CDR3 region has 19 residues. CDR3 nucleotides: TGCGCCAGCAGCCAAGATTTTGGGACAGGGGCACTCGGGTGGCGCGAGCAGTACTTC. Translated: CASSQDFGTGALGWREQYF.

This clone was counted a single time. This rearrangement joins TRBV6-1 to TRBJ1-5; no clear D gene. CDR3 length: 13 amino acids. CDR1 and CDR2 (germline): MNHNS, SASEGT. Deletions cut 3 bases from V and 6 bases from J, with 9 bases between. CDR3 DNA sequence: TGTGCCAGCAGTGACTGGGCCTCTCAGCCCCAGCATTTT. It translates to CASSDWASQPQHF.

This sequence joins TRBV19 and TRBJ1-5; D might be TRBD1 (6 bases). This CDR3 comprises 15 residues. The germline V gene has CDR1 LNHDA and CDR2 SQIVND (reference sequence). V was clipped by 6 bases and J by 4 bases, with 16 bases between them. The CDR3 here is CASRQGSQLNQPQHF. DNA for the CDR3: TGTGCCAGTAGGCAGGGGAGCCAGTTGAATCAGCCCCAGCATTTT.

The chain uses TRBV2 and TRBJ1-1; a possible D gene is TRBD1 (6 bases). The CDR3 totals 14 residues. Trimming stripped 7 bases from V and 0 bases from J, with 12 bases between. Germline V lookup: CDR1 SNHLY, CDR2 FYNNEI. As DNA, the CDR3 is TGTGCCAGCACCGGACAGCTAGTGAACACTGAAGCTTTCTTT. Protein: CASTGQLVNTEAFF.

CDR3 DNA: TGTGCCAGCAGCTTAGTCCTCAGGCGAGATACGCAGTATTTT. Protein sequence: CASSLVLRRDTQYF. The V and J genes are TRBV11-2 and TRBJ2-3; no clear D. V was clipped by 1 base and J by 5 bases, with 10 bases between them. The germline V gene encodes CDR1 SGHAT and CDR2 FQNNGV. The CDR3 spans 14 residues. The entire variable domain, with the rest obtained from reference TRBV11-2 and TRBJ2-3, is as follows: EAGVAQSPRYKIIEKRQSVAFWCNPISGHATLYWYQQILGQGPKLLIQFQNNGVVDDSQLPKDRFSAERLKGVDSTLKIQPAKLEDSAVYLCASSLVLRRDTQYFGPGTRLTVL.

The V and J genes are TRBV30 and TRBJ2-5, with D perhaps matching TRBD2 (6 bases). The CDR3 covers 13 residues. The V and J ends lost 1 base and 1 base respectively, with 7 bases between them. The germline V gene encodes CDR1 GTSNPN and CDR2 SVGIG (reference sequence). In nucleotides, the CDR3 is TGTGCCTGGAGTGGGGACTTCCAAGAGACCCAGTACTTC. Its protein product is CAWSGDFQETQYF.

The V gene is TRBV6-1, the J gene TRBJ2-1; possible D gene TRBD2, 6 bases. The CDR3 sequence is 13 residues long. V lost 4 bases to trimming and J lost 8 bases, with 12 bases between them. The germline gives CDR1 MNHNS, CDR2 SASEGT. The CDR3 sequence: CASSVIGGDEQFF. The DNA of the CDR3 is TGTGCCAGCAGTGTGATCGGCGGGGATGAGCAGTTCTTC.

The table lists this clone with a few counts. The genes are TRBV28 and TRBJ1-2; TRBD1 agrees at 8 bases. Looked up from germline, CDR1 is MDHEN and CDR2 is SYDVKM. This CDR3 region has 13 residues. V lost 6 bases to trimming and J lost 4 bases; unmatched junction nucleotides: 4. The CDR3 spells CASRRTGLYGYTF. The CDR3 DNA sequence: TGTGCCAGCAGACGGACAGGGCTCTATGGCTACACCTTC.